The rows below give T cell receptor beta chains drawn from one sample of a study of T-cell memory formation after mild COVID-19. TCRdb reprocessed the 5' RACE reads with MiXCR, giving one entry per CDR3 protein. The sample records about 270,000 distinct CDR3 sequences, under 20% being singletons. Sequencing was done on a sample of PBMCs or a T cell subset sorted from them (not recorded which). All receptors come from a man between 18 and 35 years old who had mild COVID-19 (a few samples of this study predate the infection). Cell type and time point are not known. The CDR3 runs from the conserved cysteine through the conserved F or W. The D gene is left open where the match is weak. Some rows mark clone size as missing; the rest say once, few, many or name a class of expanded clone.

V	D	J	size	CDR3	DNA
TRBV11-3	TRBD2	TRBJ2-1	NA	CASSLDQGGTSAGNEQFF	TGTGCCAGCAGCTTAGATCAGGGAGGGACTAGCGCGGGCAATGAGCAGTTCTTC
TRBV4-1	TRBD2	TRBJ2-3	many	CASSQEWASGGTDTQYF	TGCGCCAGCAGCCAAGAATGGGCTAGCGGGGGCACAGATACGCAGTATTTT
TRBV20-1	NA	TRBJ1-3	few	CSAEGPPGNTIYF	TGCAGTGCCGAGGGCCCACCTGGAAACACCATATATTTT
TRBV7-6	NA	TRBJ2-4	NA	CANPMLRGSKNIQYF	TGTGCCAACCCGATGTTGAGGGGGTCCAAAAACATTCAGTACTTC
TRBV9	NA	TRBJ1-1	NA	CASSVVRAGTEAFF	TGTGCCAGCAGCGTAGTGAGGGCGGGCACTGAAGCTTTCTTT
TRBV3-1	NA	TRBJ2-3	NA	CASSHGVGWDTDTQYF	TGTGCCAGCAGCCACGGGGTAGGATGGGACACAGATACGCAGTATTTT
TRBV5-1	NA	TRBJ2-2	few	CASSLGGAHTGELFF	TGCGCCAGCAGCTTGGGCGGGGCCCACACCGGGGAGCTGTTTTTT
TRBV11-2	TRBD1	TRBJ1-2	NA	CASSPRDRLRYTF	TGTGCCAGCAGCCCCCGGGACAGATTACGCTACACCTTC
TRBV2	NA	TRBJ2-7	many	CAGQSSYEQYF	TGTGCCGGCCAGAGTTCCTACGAGCAGTACTTC
TRBV7-3	NA	TRBJ2-5	many	CASSPEPSQETQYF	TGTGCCAGCAGCCCCGAGCCCTCCCAAGAGACCCAGTACTTC
TRBV5-1	NA	TRBJ2-2	NA	CASSLDPSTGELFF	TGCGCCAGCAGCTTGGACCCGAGCACCGGGGAGCTGTTTTTT
TRBV12-3/TRBV12-4	TRBD1	TRBJ2-3	NA	CASSLDGWGQGTDTQYF	TGTGCCAGCAGTTTAGACGGTTGGGGACAGGGGACAGATACGCAGTATTTT
TRBV18	NA	TRBJ2-3	NA	CASSLGRTRDTQYF	TGTGCCAGCTCACTGGGACGAACGCGAGATACGCAGTATTTT
TRBV6-5	NA	TRBJ2-4	NA	CASSYNKLAKNIQYF	TGTGCCAGCAGTTACAACAAATTAGCCAAAAACATTCAGTACTTC
TRBV18	TRBD1	TRBJ2-7	NA	CASSRNLPGQGLSSYEQYF	TGTGCCAGCTCACGTAACCTTCCGGGACAGGGCCTAAGCTCCTACGAGCAGTACTTC
TRBV24-1	NA	TRBJ2-4	NA	CATSEPTPSANIQYF	TGTGCCACCAGTGAGCCGACACCCAGTGCAAACATTCAGTACTTC
TRBV10-3	TRBD1	TRBJ2-2	few	CAISSGTGNTGELFF	TGTGCCATCAGTTCCGGGACAGGGAACACCGGGGAGCTGTTTTTT
TRBV5-1	NA	TRBJ2-3	few	CASSPRGGVLDTQYF	TGCGCCAGCAGCCCACGAGGAGGGGTCTTAGATACGCAGTATTTT
TRBV6-2/TRBV6-3	NA	TRBJ1-5	NA	CASSYLAGVGQPQHF	TGTGCCAGCAGTTACCTCGCAGGGGTGGGGCAGCCCCAGCATTTT
TRBV5-4	TRBD1	TRBJ2-3	few	CASSPFTGGDTQYF	TGTGCCAGCAGCCCGTTTACAGGGGGAGATACGCAGTATTTT
TRBV7-2	NA	TRBJ2-2	NA	CASIPTGELFF	TGTGCCAGCATCCCGACCGGGGAGCTGTTTTTT
TRBV5-1	NA	TRBJ1-1	NA	CASRRDGVGDTEAFF	TGCGCCAGCAGACGTGACGGGGTTGGGGACACTGAAGCTTTCTTT
TRBV2	TRBD1	TRBJ2-1	NA	CARRDRGSNEQFF	TGTGCCAGAAGGGACAGGGGATCCAATGAGCAGTTCTTC
TRBV5-6	TRBD2	TRBJ2-3	NA	CASSLSLAGGDTQYF	TGTGCCAGCAGCTTGTCGCTAGCGGGGGGGGATACGCAGTATTTT
TRBV3-1	TRBD2	TRBJ2-1	NA	CASSQGSSGVYNEQFF	TGTGCCAGCAGCCAAGGGTCTAGCGGAGTCTACAATGAGCAGTTCTTC
TRBV30	NA	TRBJ1-5	NA	CAWNYDSNQPQHF	TGTGCCTGGAATTACGATAGCAATCAGCCCCAGCATTTT
TRBV29-1	NA	TRBJ2-2	few	CSVRRAGELFF	TGCAGCGTCCGGAGGGCCGGGGAGCTGTTTTTT
TRBV10-3	NA	TRBJ2-3	many	CAVRDTGTDTQYF	TGTGCCGTTAGGGACACAGGCACAGATACGCAGTATTTT
TRBV7-3	NA	TRBJ2-5	NA	CASSLTGQQETQYF	TGTGCCAGCAGCTTGACAGGCCAGCAAGAGACCCAGTACTTC